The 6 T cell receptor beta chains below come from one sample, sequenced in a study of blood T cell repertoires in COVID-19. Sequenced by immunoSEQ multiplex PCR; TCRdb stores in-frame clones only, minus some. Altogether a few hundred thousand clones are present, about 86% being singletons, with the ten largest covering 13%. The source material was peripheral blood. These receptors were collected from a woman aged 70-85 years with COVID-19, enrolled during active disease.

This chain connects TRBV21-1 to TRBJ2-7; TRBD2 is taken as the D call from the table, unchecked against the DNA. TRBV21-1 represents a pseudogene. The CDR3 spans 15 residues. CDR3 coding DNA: TGTGCCAGCAGCAAGAGATCGGGGGGCTCCTACGAGCAGTACTTC. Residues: CASSKRSGGSYEQYF.

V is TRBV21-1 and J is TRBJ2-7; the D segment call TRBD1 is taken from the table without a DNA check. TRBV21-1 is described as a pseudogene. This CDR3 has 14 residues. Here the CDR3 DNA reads TGTGCCAGAGGGAAACAGGGAATCACCTACGAGCAGTACTTC. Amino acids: CARGKQGITYEQYF.

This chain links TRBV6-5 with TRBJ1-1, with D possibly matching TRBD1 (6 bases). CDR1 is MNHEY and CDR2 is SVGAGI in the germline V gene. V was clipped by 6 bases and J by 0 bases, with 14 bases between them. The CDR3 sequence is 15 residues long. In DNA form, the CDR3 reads TGTGCCAGCAGATCCGAGGGGGGGTTGAACACTGAAGCTTTCTTT. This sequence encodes CASRSEGGLNTEAFF.

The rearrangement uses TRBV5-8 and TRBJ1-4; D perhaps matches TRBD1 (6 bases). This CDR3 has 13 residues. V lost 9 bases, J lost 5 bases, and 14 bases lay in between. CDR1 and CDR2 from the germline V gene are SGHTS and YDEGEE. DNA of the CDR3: TGTGCCACGATCAGGGGACCCAATGAAAAACTGTTTTTT. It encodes CATIRGPNEKLFF.

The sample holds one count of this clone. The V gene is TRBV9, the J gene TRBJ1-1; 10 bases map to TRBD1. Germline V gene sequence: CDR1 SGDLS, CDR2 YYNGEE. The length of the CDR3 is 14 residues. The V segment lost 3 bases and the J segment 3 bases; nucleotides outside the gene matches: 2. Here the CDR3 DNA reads TGTGCCAGCAGCGCAGACAGGGGGCACACTGAAGCTTTCTTT. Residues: CASSADRGHTEAFF.

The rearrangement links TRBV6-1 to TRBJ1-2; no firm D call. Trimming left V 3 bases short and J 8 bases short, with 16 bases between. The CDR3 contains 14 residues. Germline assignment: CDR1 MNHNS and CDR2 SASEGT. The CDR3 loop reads CASSEGLGRGGYTF. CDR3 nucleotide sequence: TGTGCCAGCAGTGAGGGGTTAGGGCGGGGAGGCTACACCTTC.